This TCR beta chain was profiled in a study of T cell responses to AZD1222 COVID-19 vaccine. CDR1 is KGHDR, CDR2 SFDVKD, per germline. The V and J ends lost 1 base and 0 bases respectively, with 12 bases between them. The CDR3 has 17 residues. Only in-frame clones appear in the TCRdb table, and some are missing; sequencing was by immunoSEQ multiplex PCR. This table has about 120,000 clones, 80% to 90% appearing once. The sequence derives from an adult in good health. This chain links TRBV24-1 with TRBJ2-1; D gene unclear. Sequences were derived from peripheral blood, sampled on day 0 of MenACWY control vaccination. Written as DNA, the CDR3 is TGTGCCACCAGTGATTTTGAGACTGGAAGCTCCTACAATGAGCAGTTCTTC. Translation: CATSDFETGSSYNEQFF.